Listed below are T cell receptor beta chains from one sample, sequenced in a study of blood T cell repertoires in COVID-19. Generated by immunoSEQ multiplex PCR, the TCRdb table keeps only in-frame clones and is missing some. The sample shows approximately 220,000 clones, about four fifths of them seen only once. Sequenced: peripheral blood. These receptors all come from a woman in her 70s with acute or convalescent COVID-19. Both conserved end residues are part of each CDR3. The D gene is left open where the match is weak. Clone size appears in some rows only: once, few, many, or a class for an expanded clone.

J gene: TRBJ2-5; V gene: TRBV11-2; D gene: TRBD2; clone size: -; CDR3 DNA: TGTGCCAGCAGCTTAGGGACTAGCGGACAAGAGACCCAGTACTTC; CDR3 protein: CASSLGTSGQETQYF
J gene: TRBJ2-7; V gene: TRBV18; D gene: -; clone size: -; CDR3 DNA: TGTGCCAGCTCACCAAGCGGCCGATCCTCCTACGAGCAGTACTTC; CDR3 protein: CASSPSGRSSYEQYF
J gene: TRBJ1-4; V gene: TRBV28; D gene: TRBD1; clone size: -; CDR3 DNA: TGTGCCAGCAGTTCCTCCGGGACAGGGAGTGAAAAACTGTTTTTT; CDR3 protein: CASSSSGTGSEKLFF
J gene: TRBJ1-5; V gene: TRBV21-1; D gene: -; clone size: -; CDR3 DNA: TGTGCCAGCAGCACTGGGGCCAATCAGCCCCAGCATTTT; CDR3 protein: CASSTGANQPQHF
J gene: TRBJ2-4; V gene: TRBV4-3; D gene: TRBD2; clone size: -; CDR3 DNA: TGCGCCAGCAGCCAAGATCTAGCGGGGGGGACAAAAAACATTCAGTACTTC; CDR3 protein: CASSQDLAGGTKNIQYF
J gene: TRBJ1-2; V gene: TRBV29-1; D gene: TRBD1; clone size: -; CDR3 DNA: TGCAGCGTCCCGGGACAGGGGAGTGTGGGTGGCTACACCTTC; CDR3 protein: CSVPGQGSVGGYTF
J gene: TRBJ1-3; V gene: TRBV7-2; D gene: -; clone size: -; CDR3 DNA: TGTGCCAGCAGCCCAGACACTTTCTCTGGAAACACCATATATTTT; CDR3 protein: CASSPDTFSGNTIYF
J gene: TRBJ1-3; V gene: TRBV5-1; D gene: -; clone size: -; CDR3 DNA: TGCGCCAGCAGCTTGTTCCATGGCAGGGGTTCTGGAAACACCATATATTTT; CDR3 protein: CASSLFHGRGSGNTIYF
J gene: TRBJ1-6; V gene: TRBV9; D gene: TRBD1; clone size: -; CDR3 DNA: TGTGCCAGCAGCGCTCCGACAGGGAATAATTCACCCCTCCACTTT; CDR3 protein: CASSAPTGNNSPLHF
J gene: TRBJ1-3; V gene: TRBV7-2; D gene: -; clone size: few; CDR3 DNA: TGTGCCAGCAGCCCTGGGGCGGCTGGCTCTGGAAACACCATATATTTT; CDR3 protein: CASSPGAAGSGNTIYF
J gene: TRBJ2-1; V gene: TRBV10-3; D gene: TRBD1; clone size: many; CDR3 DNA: TGTGCCATCGGGACAGGTAAATACAATGAGCAGTTCTTC; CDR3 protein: CAIGTGKYNEQFF
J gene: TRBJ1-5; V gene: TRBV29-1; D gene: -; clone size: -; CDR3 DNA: TGCAGCGTTGCGACGGGAACGAGCAATCAGCCCCAGCATTTT; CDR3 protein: CSVATGTSNQPQHF
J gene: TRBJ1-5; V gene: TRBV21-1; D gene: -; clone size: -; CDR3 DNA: TGTGCCAGCAGCAAAGAGGGCGGGGAAGGCAATCAGCCCCAGCATTTT; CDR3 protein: CASSKEGGEGNQPQHF